The source of this T cell receptor (beta chain) is a study of blood T cell repertoires in COVID-19. Across the study: Samples taken during acute and convalescent COVID-19 were collected in the United States, Italy and Spain. Sources were T cells, B-cell-depleted T cells, or PBMCs; the material itself was cDNA or gDNA.

In the authors' methods: Scientists estimated how many nucleated cells there were by amplifying reference gene primers. The table came from immunoSEQ multiplex PCR; TCRdb's copy has only in-frame clones and leaves some out. For V, J and clone size, that table is used; D and trimming come from the DNA. The sample records about 220,000 clones, roughly 75% being singletons. This CDR3 comprises 17 residues. J gave up 1 base and V 6 bases, and 5 bases lay outside the gene matches. CDR1 is ENHRY and CDR2 is SYGVKD in the germline V gene. The chain recombines TRBV10-3 with TRBJ2-1; 14 bases are a match to TRBD2. Sequencing input: peripheral blood. This TCR derives from an older woman with acute or convalescent COVID-19. Here the CDR3 reads CAIRTSGGAGSYNEQFF. The DNA of the CDR3 is TGTGCCATCAGGACTAGCGGGGGGGCCGGGTCCTACAATGAGCAGTTCTTC.